This paragraph covers one TCR beta chain sequence. Its antigen is currently unknown. The sample belongs to a study of shared clonotypes between healthy human individuals. TCRdb's copy holds only in-frame clones and misses some; the assay was immunoSEQ multiplex PCR. The sample lists hundreds of thousands of clones; 96% were seen once. The V end lost 2 bases, the J end lost 5 bases, and 7 bases lay between the germline ends. Per germline, CDR1 KGHSH and CDR2 LQKENI. The CDR3 has 13 residues. Overall study findings and caveats: Larger estimated richness was generally seen in naive subsets than in memory subsets.

A split of CD4+ cells into CD45RA+ naive and CD45RA-negative memory subsets was performed. The sequenced sample was naive CD4+ T cells sorted from blood. Subset defined: CD45RA+ positively selected. The receptor's source is a woman in her twenties or thirties in good health. This chain joins TRBV18 and TRBJ2-4; D not certain. Here the CDR3 DNA reads TGTGCCAGCTCACCATCCCCCCAAAACATTCAGTACTTC. This sequence encodes CASSPSPQNIQYF.